This TCR beta chain derives from a study of T cell repertoires in cytomegalovirus infection (dated by TCRdb to between 2019 and 2020). For the study in its entirety: Because public TCR beta signatures pointed to carriage of CMV infection together with the matching HLA type, the HLA type of each donor mattered for the analysis. The investigation overall reported the following: The ex vivo response was dominated by HLA-C-restricted CMV-specific TCR beta clonotypes, and the single most frequent clonotype in two of eight donors was supplied by these HLA-C-restricted clonotypes. Carriers of CMV infection plus the relevant HLA type were discriminated by the cumulative frequency of public TCR beta family members in the study cohort and in an independent roughly 380-donor cohort.

Sequencing took place on an Illumina HiSeq 1500. TCRdb trimmed public reads at Q25 via fastp, called clones via MiXCR and kept in-frame beta chains. All rows with the same CDR3 protein become a single entry with the most common DNA and genes. This sample lists 350,000 to 550,000 distinct CDR3 sequences; 31% were detected once. Of the sample, roughly an eighth is held by the ten largest clones. In regard to this clonotype: The antigen this receptor binds is unknown. No much larger clonotype is one base removed from it; base qualities were not supplied.

Sequencing was done on a sample of PBMCs. The receptor was isolated from a human donor in good health (CMV status not recorded). Some clones in this sample may be carry-over from other donors' samples.

The DNA sequence is as follows: TGTGCCAGCAGTTACCGGACAGCAAGCATTGTGAACACTGAAGCTTTCTTT. This codes for CASSYRTASIVNTEAFF. The rearrangement combines TRBV6-2 or TRBV6-3 with TRBJ1-1; the D gene is perhaps TRBD1, from 6 matching bases. The CDR3 covers 17 residues, taking in both the cysteine and the phenylalanine. Only the CDR3 part of the read is kept: 51 bases, read in frame from the first base. V is cut by 2 bases and J by 0 bases, and the space between the germline ends is 16 bases. In the germline V gene, CDR1 corresponds to MNHEY and CDR2 to SVGEGT.